The next 5 T cell receptor beta chains were all read from a single sample in a study of blood T cell repertoires in COVID-19. Data came from immunoSEQ multiplex PCR; TCRdb stores just in-frame clones and leaves some out. The table has roughly 150,000 clones, around 85% seen once. Material: PBMCs or T cells enriched from blood (not recorded which). The source of these receptors is a middle-aged woman who had recovered from COVID-19.

This CDR3 reads CASSPGTSGSRSDTQYF. The CDR3, as DNA: TGTGCCAGCAGCCCGGGGACTAGCGGGAGTAGGTCAGATACGCAGTATTTT. The chain employs TRBV7-8 and TRBJ2-3; 14 bases match TRBD2. V was pared by 5 bases and J by 4 bases, with 8 bases of the junction left unmatched. This CDR3 is built from 17 residues. Germline lookup yields CDR1 SGHVS and CDR2 FQNEAQ.

The chain couples TRBV5-6 to TRBJ1-4; 7 nucleotides align to TRBD1. This CDR3 spans 17 amino acids. Trimming took 3 bases from V and 1 from J; bases not matched to a gene: 9. Germline CDR1 SGHDT, CDR2 YYEEEE. CDR3 in DNA: TGTGCCAGCAGCTCAACAGGGGAACCCTTAACTAATGAAAAACTGTTTTTT. Protein: CASSSTGEPLTNEKLFF.

The genes are TRBV9 and TRBJ2-3; D is perhaps TRBD2 (5 bases). Germline-derived CDR1 and CDR2 are SGDLS and YYNGEE. Between the trimmed V and J ends, which lost 0 bases and 4 bases, there was a span of 12 bases. This CDR3 spans 15 amino acids. For the CDR3, the DNA is TGTGCCAGCAGCGTAGCGGGGATGAGTGCAGATACGCAGTATTTT. It codes for CASSVAGMSADTQYF.

The rearrangement uses TRBV12-3 or TRBV12-4 and TRBJ1-2, with 7 positions matching TRBD1. This CDR3 spans 12 amino acids. V shed 6 bases, J shed 7 bases, and the junction held 5 bases outside the gene matches. The DNA for the CDR3 is TGTGCCAGCAGACGAACAGGGGCTGGCTACACCTTC. It is translated as CASRRTGAGYTF.

Only a few counts were recorded for this clone. The genes are TRBV27 and TRBJ1-1; 8 bases agree with TRBD1. Germline V gene sequence: CDR1 MNHEY, CDR2 SMNVEV (reference sequence). The V gene end was trimmed by 8 bases and the J gene end by 7 bases; junction bases not matched to a gene: 12. The CDR3 sequence is 14 residues long. Here the CDR3 reads CASWVRDRTVEAFF. The CDR3 DNA follows: TGTGCCAGCTGGGTCCGGGACAGGACAGTTGAAGCTTTCTTT.